Presented here are 16 T cell receptor beta chains from one specimen sequenced in a study of shared clonotypes between healthy human individuals. The method was immunoSEQ multiplex PCR; TCRdb's version includes in-frame clones alone and lacks a portion of them. The profile covers roughly 2 million clones, with approximately 94% appearing a single time and roughly 0.13% taken by the ten largest. The material sequenced was naive CD4+ T cells sorted from blood. Documented subset: CD45RA+ positively selected. These receptors all come from a man between 18 and 35 years old in good health.

The gene calls are TRBV7-9 and TRBJ1-2; no clear D gene. Germline CDR1 is SEHNR and CDR2 is FQNEAQ (reference sequence). V lost 0 bases and J 13 bases, leaving 9 bases between the germline ends. The length of the CDR3 is 11 residues. CDR3 region: CASSLARPATF. Written as DNA, the CDR3 is TGTGCCAGCAGCTTAGCCCGTCCGGCCACCTTC.

V gene TRBV4-2 combines with J gene TRBJ1-2; 12 bases match TRBD1. The ends lost 0 bases at V and 6 bases at J; junction bases unmatched: 2. This CDR3 is built from 15 residues. Germline-derived CDR1 and CDR2 are LGHNA and YNFKEQ. Here the CDR3 DNA reads TGTGCCAGCAGCCAAGAAGGGACAGGGGGCAATGGCTACACCTTC. Amino acids: CASSQEGTGGNGYTF.

On this clone: Other DNA sequences in the same sample also yield this CDR3. V gene TRBV6-5 combines with J gene TRBJ2-3, with D perhaps assigned TRBD1 or TRBD2 (6 bases each). V was trimmed by 6 bases and J by 4 bases, leaving 8 bases between them. Germline CDR1 and CDR2: MNHEY and SVGAGI. The CDR3 runs 12 residues. CDR3 loop: CASRGGADTQYF. CDR3 in DNA: TGTGCCAGCAGGGGGGGCGCAGATACGCAGTATTTT.

The V gene is TRBV10-3, the J gene TRBJ2-1; 8 nucleotides match TRBD1. Looked up from germline, CDR1 is ENHRY and CDR2 is SYGVKD. Unmatched junction bases numbered 7, after V lost 3 bases and J lost 3 bases. The CDR3 is 16 residues long. CDR3 sequence reads: CAISDRSGGFYNEQFF. CDR3 coding DNA: TGTGCCATCAGTGATAGGTCAGGGGGCTTCTACAATGAGCAGTTCTTC.

The sample holds one count of this clone. This chain joins TRBV27 and TRBJ2-5; 7 bases map to TRBD1. The CDR3 is made up of 15 amino acids. In germline, CDR1 is MNHEY, CDR2 SMNVEV (reference sequence). With 5 bases clipped from V and 5 bases from J, the junction kept 11 bases outside the gene matches. For the CDR3, the DNA is TGTGCCAGCAGTCCGGACAGGAAGGGGGAGGAGACCCAGTACTTC. Its protein is CASSPDRKGEETQYF.

The chain links TRBV5-4 to TRBJ1-2; D may be TRBD1 (6 bases). This CDR3 has 14 amino acids. V gave up 5 bases and J gave up 2 bases, with 13 bases separating them. From germline, CDR1 is SGHNT and CDR2 YYREEE (reference sequence). The CDR3 coding sequence is TGTGCCAGCAGTAAGAGGGGGTCCAACTATGGCTACACCTTC. Translating it yields CASSKRGSNYGYTF.

The CDR3 loop reads CASSQGQGEQYF. The CDR3 nucleotides are TGTGCCAGCAGCCAAGGACAGGGCGAGCAGTACTTC. V gene TRBV28 combines with J gene TRBJ2-7; TRBD1 matches at 8 bases. The CDR3 is made up of 12 amino acids. V was clipped by 6 bases and J by 6 bases; unmatched bases: 4. The germline gives CDR1 MDHEN, CDR2 SYDVKM.

Points on this clone: An end of the junction does not agree with germline; a read error may underlie this. V and J are TRBV28 and TRBJ2-2; D call uncertain. CDR3 length: 13 amino acids. CDR1 is MDHEN and CDR2 is SYDVKM in the germline V gene. This chain's CDR3 is CASTPRNAGELFF. The CDR3, as DNA: TGTGCCAGCACCCCGAGGAACGCCGGGGAGCTGTTTTTT. Together with reference TRBV28 and TRBJ2-2, the CDR3 gives the full variable domain: DVKVTQSSRYLVKRTGEKVFLECVQDMDHENMFWYRQDPGLGLRLIYFSYDVKMKEKGDIPEGYSVSREKKERFSLILESASTNQTSMYLCASTPRNAGELFFGEGSRLTVL.

This sequence joins TRBV7-2 and TRBJ2-4; possibly TRBD1 for D (5 bases). The CDR3 totals 17 residues. Deletions cut 5 bases from V and 6 bases from J, with 23 bases between. Germline-derived CDR1 and CDR2 are SGHTA and FQGNSA. The CDR3 region has the DNA TGTGCCAGCAGCCCAAGGGGCAGAAATTATATGGGAAACATTCAGTACTTC. Encoded protein: CASSPRGRNYMGNIQYF.

Remarks on this clone: Distinct nucleotide sequences in the sample also encode this CDR3. This chain links TRBV18 with TRBJ2-5, with 9 bases that match TRBD1. The CDR3 consists of 14 residues. V trimming: 3 bases; J trimming: 5 bases; junction bases outside the gene matches: 4. From germline, CDR1 is KGHSH and CDR2 LQKENI. The CDR3 region is CASSPQGQGETQYF. The DNA for the CDR3 is TGTGCCAGCTCACCCCAGGGACAGGGCGAGACCCAGTACTTC.

The V call is TRBV30, the J call TRBJ2-2; no clear D gene. V was shortened by 7 bases and J by 2 bases, with 11 bases between the two germline ends. There are 13 residues in the CDR3. Germline CDR1 reads GTSNPN; CDR2 reads SVGIG (reference sequence). This chain's CDR3 is CASPSRNTGELFF. The DNA of the CDR3 is TGTGCCTCCCCCAGCCGTAACACCGGGGAGCTGTTTTTT.

To note about this clone: Other DNA sequences in the sample encode the same CDR3. The chain recombines TRBV5-1 with TRBJ2-7, with D perhaps TRBD2 (5 bases). The germline V gene encodes CDR1 SGHRS and CDR2 YFSETQ. The V gene lost 4 bases and the J gene lost 2 bases, with 10 bases spanning the gap. This CDR3 is built from 13 residues. This chain's CDR3 is CASSLGIAYEQYF. The DNA for the CDR3 is TGCGCCAGCAGCCTCGGGATCGCCTACGAGCAGTACTTC.

The V gene is TRBV5-1, the J gene TRBJ2-1; a possible D gene is TRBD2 (6 bases). Germline V gene sequence: CDR1 SGHRS, CDR2 YFSETQ. V lost 3 bases and J lost 1, with 17 bases in between. This CDR3 spans 17 amino acids. The DNA of the CDR3 is TGCGCCAGCAGCTGGGGAGGAACGGGGACTTCCTACAATGAGCAGTTCTTC. It yields the protein CASSWGGTGTSYNEQFF.

In regard to this clone: Other DNA sequences in this specimen translate into the identical CDR3. This chain connects TRBV6-5 to TRBJ2-2; 9 bases agree with TRBD2. Trimming at V came to 3 bases and at J to 1 base, leaving 3 bases not matched to a gene. Germline CDR1 reads MNHEY; CDR2 reads SVGAGI. The CDR3 is made up of 16 amino acids. CDR3 sequence: CASSYSGGLNTGELFF. CDR3 bases: TGTGCCAGCAGTTATAGCGGGGGCCTGAACACCGGGGAGCTGTTTTTT.

As for this clone: This specimen includes other DNA sequences encoding the same CDR3. This chain links TRBV5-1 with TRBJ1-1, with TRBD1 as a possible D gene (6 bases). Germline-derived CDR1 and CDR2 are SGHRS and YFSETQ. Between the trimmed V and J ends, which lost 4 bases and 0 bases, there was a span of 10 bases. CDR3 length equals 14 residues. CDR3: CASSTRGMNTEAFF. The CDR3 coding sequence is TGCGCCAGCAGCACCAGGGGAATGAACACTGAAGCTTTCTTT.

The rearrangement uses TRBV4-3 and TRBJ2-2; TRBD1 matches at 9 bases. V gave up 3 bases and J gave up 7 bases; unmatched junction bases: 12. The CDR3 covers 17 residues. The V gene's germline CDR1 is LGHNA and CDR2 YSLEER. The CDR3, as DNA: TGCGCCAGCAGCCATGGTGCCGGGACAGGGATTGTCGGGGAGCTGTTTTTT. Translation gives CASSHGAGTGIVGELFF.